A selection of T cell receptor beta chains follows, all from one sample in a study of regulatory dendritic cells for organ transplantation. Profiling relied on immunoSEQ multiplex PCR, and the TCRdb table lists in-frame clones only, not all of them. The profile covers about 29,000 clones, with 75% to 80% appearing a single time and roughly 2.4% taken by the ten largest. Sample: memory CD4+ T cells from blood. These receptors all come from a human donor in good health. Each CDR3 is given with its conserved first and last residue. The D gene is left open where the match is weak. The size of a clone is reported for some rows only, either as once, few or many, or as a class for expanded clones.

j_call clone_size v_call d_call cdr3_nt cdr3_aa
TRBJ2-7 - TRBV6-5 - TGTGCCAGCAGTTACGCCGGCTACGAGCAGTACTTC CASSYAGYEQYF
TRBJ1-2 - TRBV6-5 - TGTGCCAGCAGTAAAGAAGAAGGAGTCTATGGCTACACCTTC CASSKEEGVYGYTF
TRBJ1-1 - TRBV19 TRBD1 TGTGCCAGTAGTCTTCTTCAGGGGGAGGATGAAGCTTTCTTT CASSLLQGEDEAFF
TRBJ2-7 medium-sized TRBV18 - TGTGCCAGCTCACCAGGAAGCGAGTCCTACGAGCAGTACTTC CASSPGSESYEQYF
TRBJ2-7 - TRBV7-2 TRBD2 TGTGCCAGCAGCCTTGCTAGCGGGGGGGCTGACTCCTACGAGCAGTACTTC CASSLASGGADSYEQYF
TRBJ1-4 - TRBV5-4 - TGTGCCAGCAGCATCGCAGGGAAAGAAGAAAAACTGTTTTTT CASSIAGKEEKLFF
TRBJ1-1 - TRBV7-3 - TGTGCCAGCAGCTTAACAGCAGGGGTTGGAGCTTTCTTT CASSLTAGVGAFF
TRBJ1-4 - TRBV10-3 TRBD1 TGTGCCATCAGGCCCGGACAGGAGAGGGATGAAAAACTGTTTTTT CAIRPGQERDEKLFF
TRBJ2-6 - TRBV29-1 - TGCAGCGTTGAGCCGTCCACGAACTCTGGGGCCAACGTCCTGACTTTC CSVEPSTNSGANVLTF
TRBJ2-2 - TRBV6-5 - TGTGCCAGCCTCGAGCCGGGCACCGGGGAGCTGTTTTTT CASLEPGTGELFF
TRBJ2-5 once TRBV14 TRBD2 TGTGCCAGCAGCCAATGGCTAGCGGGGGAGACTGAAGAGACCCAGTACTTC CASSQWLAGETEETQYF
TRBJ2-2 - TRBV6-5 TRBD2 TGTGCCAGCAGCACGGGACTAGCGTTCACCGGGGAGCTGTTTTTT CASSTGLAFTGELFF
TRBJ2-7 - TRBV9 TRBD2 TGTGCCAGCAGCTCCAGCGGCGGGGGGACATCGTACGAGCAGTACTTC CASSSSGGGTSYEQYF
TRBJ2-1 medium-sized TRBV5-4 TRBD2 TGTGCCAGCAGCTCCCCTAGCGGGGGGTTTTCGGATGAGCAGTTCTTC CASSSPSGGFSDEQFF
TRBJ1-1 - TRBV27 - TGTGCCAGCAGTTTGACCGGGGCGACTGAAGCTTTCTTT CASSLTGATEAFF
TRBJ1-2 - TRBV20-1 - TGCAGTACCCGTCAGGGCTATGGCTACACCTTC CSTRQGYGYTF
TRBJ1-5 - TRBV21-1 - TGTGCCAGCAGCAATCAGAAGACTCAGGGGCATCAGCCCCAGCATTTT CASSNQKTQGHQPQHF
TRBJ2-7 - TRBV7-9 - TGTGCCAGCAGCTCCACCCAGCCCCCCTACGAGCAGTACTTC CASSSTQPPYEQYF
TRBJ2-3 - TRBV7-3 - TGTGCCAGCAGTTATTTGGACGTCAAACTCCGGGGGCCCTCAGATACGCAGTATTTT CASSYLDVKLRGPSDTQYF
TRBJ1-2 - TRBV2 TRBD1 TGTGCCAGCAGCGGCCATCCGGACAGGTCAGGCGGCTACACCTTC CASSGHPDRSGGYTF
TRBJ2-3 - TRBV11-1 TRBD2 TGTGCCAGCAGCTCAAGGACTAGCGGGAGGGATACGCAGTATTTT CASSSRTSGRDTQYF
TRBJ2-7 few TRBV10-3 - TGTGCCACGGGGAAGGACATCCGGGAGCAGTACTTC CATGKDIREQYF
TRBJ2-7 few TRBV5-1 TRBD1 TGCGCCAGCCGGGGACAGGCCACCTACGAGCAGTACTTC CASRGQATYEQYF
TRBJ2-2 - TRBV29-1 - TGCAGCGTTGAAGGGACGGACGATGTGACCGGGGAGCTGTTTTTT CSVEGTDDVTGELFF
TRBJ1-6 - TRBV19 TRBD1 TGTGCCAGTAGTATACTAACGCGACAGGGAAATTCACCCCTCCACTTT CASSILTRQGNSPLHF
TRBJ2-5 - TRBV7-2 - TGTGCCAGCAGCTTAGGGAGCCTGGAGACCCAGTACTTC CASSLGSLETQYF
TRBJ2-7 once TRBV19 TRBD2 TGTGCCAGTACAGGCCCGGGGGGCTACGAGCAGTACTTC CASTGPGGYEQYF
TRBJ1-4 - TRBV7-6 TRBD1 TGTGCCAGCAGCTCAAATTACAGGGGGAGTAGTGAAAAACTGTTTTTT CASSSNYRGSSEKLFF
TRBJ2-1 - TRBV4-1 TRBD2 TGCGCCAGCAGCCAGGGGACTAGCGGGAGGGCCACAGGCAATGAGCAGTTCTTC CASSQGTSGRATGNEQFF
TRBJ1-1 few TRBV18 - TGTGCCAGCTCACCATTACCGACTGAAGCTTTCTTT CASSPLPTEAFF
TRBJ2-7 - TRBV30 - TGTGCCTGGAGTGACGGGCCCCGGATCGAGCAGTACTTC CAWSDGPRIEQYF
TRBJ2-1 - TRBV7-5 - TGTGCCAGAAGCCCCCCTTCCACCACTAAATACAATGAGCAGTTCTTC CARSPPSTTKYNEQFF
TRBJ1-5 - TRBV28 - TGTGCCAGCAGTTTTATTCAATCCCAGCATTTT CASSFIQSQHF
TRBJ2-1 - TRBV2 - TGTGCCAGCGGGGATATGAGGGAGCGGCAGTTCTTC CASGDMRERQFF
TRBJ1-2 - TRBV29-1 TRBD1 TGCAGCGCTTACTACAGGGGGCGGAGAGGGGACTATGGCTACACCTTC CSAYYRGRRGDYGYTF
TRBJ2-5 - TRBV6-5 - TGTGCCAGCAAGGGGGGAGAGACCCAGTACTTC CASKGGETQYF
TRBJ2-7 - TRBV2 TRBD1 TGTGCCAGCACGCCTGGACAGGGGTACGAGCAGTACTTC CASTPGQGYEQYF
TRBJ1-1 - TRBV18 TRBD1 TGTGCCAGCTCACCGCAAACAGGGGCGAGGACTGAAGCTTTCTTT CASSPQTGARTEAFF
TRBJ1-4 - TRBV5-1 - TGCGCCAGCAGCCCCCAGGACGGCGGAAATGAAAAACTGTTTTTT CASSPQDGGNEKLFF
TRBJ1-4 - TRBV2 TRBD1 TGTGCCAGCAGTGAAATTGGGACAGGGCGTGAAAAACTGTTTTTT CASSEIGTGREKLFF
TRBJ2-1 - TRBV2 TRBD2 TGTGCCAGCACTTTGACTAGCGGGAGGAATGAGCAGTTCTTC CASTLTSGRNEQFF
TRBJ2-3 - TRBV6-4 TRBD2 TGTGCCAGCGCGGAACGAAGCGGGACCACAGATACGCAGTATTTT CASAERSGTTDTQYF
TRBJ2-4 once TRBV5-4 TRBD2 TGTGCCAGCAGCTTGCCGGGGGGGGACATTCAGTACTTC CASSLPGGDIQYF
TRBJ2-7 - TRBV5-4 - TGTGCCAGCAGCCAAGGGACCCAACATGAGCAGTACTTC CASSQGTQHEQYF
TRBJ1-1 - TRBV28 - TGTGCCAGCTGTAACAGGGCCCACTTAGAGCCTTTCTTT CASCNRAHLEPFF
TRBJ2-1 once TRBV4-3 - TGCGCCAGCAGCCAAGGCACCGTCGAGTACAATGAGCAGTTCTTC CASSQGTVEYNEQFF